These 10 T cell receptor beta chains came from one sample sequenced in a study of CD8 T cells in ankylosing spondylitis. Regarding the study as a whole: Ankylosing spondylitis blood seemed to carry a telltale TCR beta motif made of seven or eight highly homologous variants.

In TCRdb, the 5' RACE reads were re-called with MiXCR into one record per CDR3 protein. The table includes approximately 400,000 distinct CDR3 sequences, roughly a quarter detected once. No antigen has been identified for these receptors. The sequenced sample was blood, either unsorted or a sorted T cell fraction (not recorded which). The receptor set was obtained from a male donor with ankylosing spondylitis.

The rearrangement joins TRBV20-1 to TRBJ2-1; D is unresolved. The CDR3 has 12 residues. Trimming removed 6 bases from V and 6 bases from J, with 12 bases in between. Germline CDR1 DFQATT, CDR2 SNEGSKA (reference sequence). The CDR3 coding sequence is TGCAGTGCCCGCCGAGTCAGCAATGAGCAGTTCTTC. It translates to CSARRVSNEQFF.

CDR3 in amino acids: CASSSSFRDWHTDTQYF. The CDR3 region has the DNA TGCGCCAGCAGCAGTTCATTCCGGGACTGGCACACAGATACGCAGTATTTT. This rearrangement joins TRBV5-1 to TRBJ2-3; D is possibly TRBD2 (6 bases). CDR1 and CDR2 (germline): SGHRS, YFSETQ. Deletions cut 4 bases from V and 2 bases from J, with 20 bases between. The length of the CDR3 is 17 residues.

This clonotype appeared a few times. The gene calls are TRBV24-1 and TRBJ2-7; possibly TRBD2 for D (6 bases). CDR1 is KGHDR, CDR2 SFDVKD, per germline. V gave up 12 bases and J gave up 2 bases, with 13 bases separating them. The CDR3 sequence is 12 residues long. DNA of the CDR3: TGTGCCCCATGGCCGGGGGCCTACGAGCAGTACGTC. It translates to CAPWPGAYEQYV.

V is TRBV5-1 and J is TRBJ2-2; the D is unclear. The V end lost 4 bases, the J end lost 6 bases, and 10 bases lay between the germline ends. This CDR3 contains 13 residues. Germline CDR1 SGHRS, CDR2 YFSETQ. The CDR3 protein is CASSLLNPGELFF. CDR3 nucleotide sequence: TGCGCCAGCAGCCTCCTTAACCCCGGGGAGCTGTTTTTT. Full variable domain (missing parts from reference TRBV5-1 and TRBJ2-2): KAGVTQTPRYLIKTRGQQVTLSCSPISGHRSVSWYQQTPGQGLQFLFEYFSETQRNKGNFPGRFSGRQFSNSRSEMNVSTLELGDSALYLCASSLLNPGELFFGEGSRLTVL.

The chain has TRBV5-1 and TRBJ2-1; 10 bases map to TRBD2. Germline CDR1 is SGHRS and CDR2 is YFSETQ. The V and J ends lost 2 bases and 5 bases, in that order; junction bases with no gene match: 1. The CDR3 totals 14 residues. The DNA of the CDR3 is TGCGCCAGCAGCTTCCTAGCGGGAGACAATGAGCAGTTCTTC. This gives the protein CASSFLAGDNEQFF.

The chain uses TRBV28 and TRBJ2-7; D tentatively fits TRBD1 or TRBD2 (5 bases each). Trimming stripped 2 bases from V and 2 bases from J, with 13 bases between. This CDR3 comprises 15 residues. Germline loops: CDR1 MDHEN, CDR2 SYDVKM. CDR3 protein: CASSLGGASPYEQYV. The CDR3 DNA reads TGTGCCAGCAGTTTAGGGGGAGCCTCTCCCTACGAGCAGTACGTC.

The V gene is TRBV14, the J gene TRBJ2-3; D not certain. Germline V gene lookup returns CDR1 SGHDN and CDR2 FVKESK. V was clipped by 1 base and J by 5 bases, with 7 bases between them. CDR3 length: 13 residues. The CDR3 DNA follows: TGTGCCAGCAGCCAAGTCCGGAGAGATACGCAGTATTTT. Residues: CASSQVRRDTQYF.

The chain is built from TRBV7-8 and TRBJ2-3; TRBD2 is a possible D gene (5 bases). Germline CDR1 and CDR2: SGHVS and FQNEAQ. The CDR3 runs to 15 residues. V was shortened by 1 base and J by 8 bases, with 16 bases between the two germline ends. The CDR3 region has the DNA TGTGCCAGCAGCTTAGTCAGCATTAGCGAGGCTACGCAGTATTTT. Translating gives CASSLVSISEATQYF.

This clonotype has more than one count but fewer than ten. This chain joins TRBV7-9 and TRBJ2-1, with 12 bases matching TRBD2. CDR3 length equals 16 residues. Germline V gene lookup returns CDR1 SEHNR and CDR2 FQNEAQ (reference sequence). V gave up 4 bases and J gave up 7 bases; unmatched junction bases: 8. CDR3 amino acids: CASSSPSGRAGNEQFF. The CDR3 DNA sequence: TGTGCCAGCAGCTCCCCTAGCGGGAGGGCCGGGAATGAGCAGTTCTTC.

This clonotype was seen repeatedly, ten times or more. The V call is TRBV12-3 or TRBV12-4, the J call TRBJ1-2; D unclear. The CDR3 extends over 13 amino acids. V lost 2 bases and J 4 bases, leaving 8 bases between the germline ends. This CDR3 is CASSLQGLYGYTF. The DNA for the CDR3 is TGTGCCAGCAGTTTACAAGGGCTCTATGGCTACACCTTC.